This T cell receptor beta chain was sequenced for a study of beta chain features in type 1 diabetes. Study-level information: Sorted cells, about 99 million in number, were examined across all samples. Study-level findings and limits: More deletions and fewer insertions at VDJ junctions were seen in type 1 diabetes patients. Type 1 diabetes patients had moderately but significantly shorter TCRB CDR3s in all four CD4+ subsets. Among patients, naive, central memory and Treg TCRB repertoires appeared more similar than among healthy donors.

The CDR3 covers 16 residues. Germline V lookup: CDR1 MDHEN, CDR2 SYDVKM. With 2 bases removed from V and 9 bases from J, the gap between germline ends came to 20 bases. This clone was recorded a few times. The target antigen is unknown. The investigators reverse transcribed all of the isolated RNA, so they sequenced expressed TCRB transcripts. There were 3.4 million or so reads on average in the naive, central memory and regulatory T cell samples. Libraries were prepared by immunoSEQ multiplex PCR; TCRdb keeps only in-frame clonotypes and omits some of them. The sample has about 160,000 clones, around 8% seen once.

The TCR originated in a woman aged 35 to 49 with type 1 diabetes. The chain links TRBV28 to TRBJ1-5; D is perhaps TRBD1 (6 bases). The sample was central memory CD4+ T cells from blood. The CDR3 loop reads CASSLGAGADSMPQHF. Written as DNA, the CDR3 is TGTGCCAGCAGTTTAGGGGCAGGGGCCGACTCAATGCCCCAGCATTTT.